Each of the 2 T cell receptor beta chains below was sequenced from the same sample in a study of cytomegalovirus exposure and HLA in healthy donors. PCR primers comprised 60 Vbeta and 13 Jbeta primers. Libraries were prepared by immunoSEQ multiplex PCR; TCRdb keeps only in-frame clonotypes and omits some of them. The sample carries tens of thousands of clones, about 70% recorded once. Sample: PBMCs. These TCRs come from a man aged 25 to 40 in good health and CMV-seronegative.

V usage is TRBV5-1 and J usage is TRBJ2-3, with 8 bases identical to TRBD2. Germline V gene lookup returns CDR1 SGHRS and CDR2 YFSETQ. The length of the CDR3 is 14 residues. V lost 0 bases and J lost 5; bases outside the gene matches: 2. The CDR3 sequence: CASSLGGTRDTQYF. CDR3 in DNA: TGCGCCAGCAGCTTGGGGGGGACTAGAGATACGCAGTATTTT.

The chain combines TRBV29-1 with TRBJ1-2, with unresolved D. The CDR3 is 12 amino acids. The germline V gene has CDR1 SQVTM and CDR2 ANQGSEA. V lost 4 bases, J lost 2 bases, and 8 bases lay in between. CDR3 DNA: TGCAGCGTTGTGGCACAGAACTATGGCTACACCTTC. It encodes CSVVAQNYGYTF.